The sample holds a few counts of the clone carrying this T cell receptor beta chain. This sample stems from a study of blood T cell repertoires in COVID-19. Overall study context: Samples taken during acute and convalescent COVID-19 were collected in the United States, Italy and Spain. In each case, the material was cDNA or gDNA derived from T cells, B-cell-depleted T cells, or PBMCs.

Per the original methods: Estimates of nucleated cell counts were drawn from the amplification of reference gene primers. TCRdb keeps only in-frame clones here, not all; method: immunoSEQ multiplex PCR. Clonal size and the V and J genes are those of that table, whereas D and trimming came from the DNA. Of roughly 120,000 clones in the sample, about 89% are singletons; the top ten hold 25% to 35%. Sample: peripheral blood. The receptor was isolated from a woman in her seventies with acute or convalescent COVID-19.

The chain's CDR3 is CASSSQGTDEQYF. CDR3 in DNA: TGCGCCAGCAGCTCGCAGGGGACCGACGAGCAGTACTTC. This chain uses TRBV5-1 with TRBJ2-7; perhaps TRBD1 as D (6 bases). The V and J ends lost 3 bases and 5 bases respectively, with 12 bases between them. The length of the CDR3 is 13 residues. In germline, CDR1 is SGHRS, CDR2 YFSETQ.